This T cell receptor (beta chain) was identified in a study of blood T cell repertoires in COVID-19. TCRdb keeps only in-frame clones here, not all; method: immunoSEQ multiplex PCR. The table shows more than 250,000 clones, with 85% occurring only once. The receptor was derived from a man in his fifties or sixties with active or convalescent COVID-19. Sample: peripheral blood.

The CDR3 DNA is TGTGCCAGCAGCTTAGTTGGAGGTGGAGGTACTGAAGCTTTCTTT. This translates into CASSLVGGGGTEAFF. This chain connects TRBV7-2 to TRBJ1-1, with D unclear. This CDR3 has 15 amino acids. The ends were cut back, 1 base at V and 5 bases at J, with 14 bases in the middle. The germline CDR1 and CDR2 sequences are SGHTA and FQGNSA.